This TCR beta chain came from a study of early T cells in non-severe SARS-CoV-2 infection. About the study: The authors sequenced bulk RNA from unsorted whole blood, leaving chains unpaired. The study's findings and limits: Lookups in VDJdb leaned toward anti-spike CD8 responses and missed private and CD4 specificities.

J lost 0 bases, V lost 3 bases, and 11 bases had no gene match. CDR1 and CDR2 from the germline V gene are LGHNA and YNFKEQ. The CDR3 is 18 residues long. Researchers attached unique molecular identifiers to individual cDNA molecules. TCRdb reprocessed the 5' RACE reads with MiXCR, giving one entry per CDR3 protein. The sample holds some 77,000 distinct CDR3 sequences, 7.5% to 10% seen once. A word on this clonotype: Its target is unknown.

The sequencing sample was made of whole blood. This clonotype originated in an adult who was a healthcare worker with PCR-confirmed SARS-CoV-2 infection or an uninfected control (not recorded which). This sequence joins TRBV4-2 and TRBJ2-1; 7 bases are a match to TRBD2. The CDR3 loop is CASSHPLGGRVSYNEQFF. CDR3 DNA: TGTGCCAGCAGCCATCCCCTGGGAGGGAGGGTCTCCTACAATGAGCAGTTCTTC.